These 14 T cell receptor beta chains were sequenced from one sample in a study of low-dose radiotherapy and immunotherapy resistance in tumors. Alpha and beta chains were covered, as first-strand cDNA relied on TRAV- and TRBV-specific primers. Over approximately 19 PCR cycles, TCRs were amplified from a constant-region primer and V-primer adapter. TCRdb analysed the reads with MiXCR anew, one entry per CDR3 protein. The repertoire holds tens of thousands of distinct CDR3 sequences, with roughly a sixth as singletons. Time point described: before trial treatment. Material: PBMCs, obtained before treatment. The receptors originated from a male donor with prostate cancer.

Many counts were recorded for this clonotype. V and J are TRBV20-1 and TRBJ2-5; D is possibly TRBD2 (5 bases). The germline V and J ends were trimmed by 0 bases and 7 bases, with 9 bases remaining between them. CDR1 is DFQATT and CDR2 is SNEGSKA in the germline V gene (reference sequence). The CDR3 has 12 residues. The CDR3 DNA reads as TGCAGTGCTAGAGATCGGGATGGGACCCAGTACTTC. It is translated as CSARDRDGTQYF.

This clonotype occurred many times. The chain recombines TRBV11-2 with TRBJ2-3, with 8 bases identical to TRBD2. V gave up 1 base and J gave up 8 bases; unmatched junction bases: 8. The germline gives CDR1 SGHAT, CDR2 FQNNGV. The CDR3 length is 15 residues. The CDR3 DNA is TGTGCCAGCAGCTTAGTGCGCGGGGGGCTCTCTACGCAGTATTTT. This translates into CASSLVRGGLSTQYF.

This clonotype is labeled medium-sized. The chain links TRBV5-4 to TRBJ2-5, with D uncertain. Trimming cost V 0 bases and J 2 bases, with 8 bases left between them. Germline V gene lookup returns CDR1 SGHNT and CDR2 YYREEE (reference sequence). The CDR3 contains 14 residues. CDR3 nucleotide sequence: TGTGCCAGCAGCTTGGATCCCGAACAAGAGACCCAGTACTTC. It is translated as CASSLDPEQETQYF.

This clonotype was counted at least ten times. This chain uses TRBV11-2 with TRBJ2-7, with unresolved D. The CDR3 loop spans 12 amino acids. The V end was cut by 6 bases, the J end by 0 bases, with 6 bases between. The germline gives CDR1 SGHAT, CDR2 FQNNGV. CDR3 nucleotide sequence: TGTGCCAGCAGTTCGACCTCCTACGAGCAGTACTTC. Translation: CASSSTSYEQYF.

This clonotype showed up many times. This sequence joins TRBV7-2 and TRBJ1-2; TRBD1 is a possible D gene (5 bases). Germline CDR1 SGHTA, CDR2 FQGNSA. The CDR3 has 13 amino acids. V was trimmed by 5 bases and J by 6 bases, leaving 13 bases between them. CDR3 bases: TGTGCCAGCAGCATAGGGGAGGGAGATGGCTACACCTTC. Residues: CASSIGEGDGYTF.

There are many counts of this clonotype. This chain joins TRBV6-6 and TRBJ2-5, with a possible D match to TRBD2 (6 bases). This CDR3 has 16 residues. Germline V lookup: CDR1 MNHNY, CDR2 SVGAGI (reference sequence). Deletions cut 7 bases from V and 6 bases from J, with 24 bases between. This chain's CDR3 is CASIHGGAGPQQTQYF. The CDR3 region has the DNA TGTGCCAGCATCCACGGGGGTGCGGGGCCGCAACAGACCCAGTACTTC.

The genes are TRBV11-2 and TRBJ2-7; possible D gene TRBD1, 6 bases. Germline values: CDR1 SGHAT, CDR2 FQNNGV. This CDR3 is 14 amino acids long. The V and J ends lost 4 bases and 2 bases respectively, with 12 bases between them. CDR3: CASSSNRVTYEQYF. CDR3 in DNA: TGTGCCAGCAGCTCAAACAGGGTCACCTACGAGCAGTACTTC.

This clonotype was counted ten times or more. This chain uses TRBV2 with TRBJ2-1; D remains ambiguous. Germline V gene data show CDR1 as SNHLY and CDR2 as FYNNEI. V was trimmed by 6 bases and J by 1 base, leaving 16 bases between them. The CDR3 is 16 residues long. The CDR3: CASSETPPPSYNEQFF. Here the CDR3 DNA reads TGTGCCAGCAGCGAGACCCCTCCTCCATCCTACAATGAGCAGTTCTTC.

This clonotype was recorded at least ten times. This rearrangement joins TRBV19 to TRBJ2-1, with 8 bases lining up with TRBD2. Germline-derived CDR1 and CDR2 are LNHDA and SQIVND (reference sequence). This CDR3 spans 17 amino acids. The J segment lost 3 bases and the V segment lost 1 base, leaving 8 bases of the junction unmatched. The CDR3 DNA sequence: TGTGCCAGTAGTATAGGAGCGGGGGAGGCCTTCTACAATGAGCAGTTCTTC. Amino acids: CASSIGAGEAFYNEQFF.

The CDR3 nucleotides read TGTGCCAGCAGTTTGAGACTAGCGATCCACAATGAGCAGTTCTTC. Translating it yields CASSLRLAIHNEQFF. The chain combines TRBV12-3 or TRBV12-4 with TRBJ2-1; TRBD2 agrees at 8 bases. The trim removed 3 bases at V and 5 bases at J, leaving 6 bases unmatched. The CDR3 sequence is 15 residues long.

There are many counts of this clonotype. V is TRBV29-1 and J is TRBJ2-3; D is perhaps TRBD2 (6 bases). The CDR3 consists of 16 residues. Germline CDR1 and CDR2: SQVTM and ANQGSEA. Between the trimmed V and J ends, which lost 4 bases and 4 bases, there was a span of 21 bases. CDR3 in DNA: TGCAGCGTTGCTTTCGGGGGTGGGAGAACAGCAGATACGCAGTATTTT. It codes for CSVAFGGGRTADTQYF.

This clonotype was picked up many times. This chain links TRBV7-9 with TRBJ2-1; D gene unclear. Trimming shortened V by 1 base and J by 2 bases, and 3 bases separated the two germline ends. The CDR3 is 13 residues long. Germline V CDR1 and CDR2: SEHNR, FQNEAQ (reference sequence). CDR3 protein: CASSLETYNEQFF. The CDR3 coding sequence is TGTGCCAGCAGCTTAGAAACCTACAATGAGCAGTTCTTC.

This clonotype was recorded only once. This chain links TRBV4-3 with TRBJ1-2; D not certain. The CDR3 has 12 amino acids. Germline V gives CDR1 LGHNA, CDR2 YSLEER. V was shortened by 3 bases and J by 2 bases, with 4 bases between the two germline ends. The CDR3 is CASSHGNYGYTF. CDR3 coding DNA: TGCGCCAGCAGCCATGGGAACTATGGCTACACCTTC.

This clonotype occurred a few times. The V and J genes are TRBV25-1 and TRBJ2-7; D unclear. V gave up 4 bases and J gave up 4 bases, with 14 bases separating them. The CDR3 has 14 residues. Germline lookup yields CDR1 MGHDK and CDR2 SYGVNS. The CDR3 nucleotides are TGTGCCAGCAGTGCCAGCCCGGACGGGTACGAGCAGTACTTC. Translation gives CASSASPDGYEQYF.